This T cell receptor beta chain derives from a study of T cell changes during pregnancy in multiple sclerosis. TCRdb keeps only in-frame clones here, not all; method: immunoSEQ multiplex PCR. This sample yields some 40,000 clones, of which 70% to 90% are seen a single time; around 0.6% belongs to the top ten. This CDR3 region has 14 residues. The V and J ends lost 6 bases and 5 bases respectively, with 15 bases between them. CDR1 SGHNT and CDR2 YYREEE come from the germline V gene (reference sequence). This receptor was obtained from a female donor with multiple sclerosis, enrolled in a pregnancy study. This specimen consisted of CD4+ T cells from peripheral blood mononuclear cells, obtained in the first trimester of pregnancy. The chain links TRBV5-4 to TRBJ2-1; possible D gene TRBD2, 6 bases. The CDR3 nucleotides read TGTGCCAGCAACAGACTAGGCGGGGACAATGAGCAGTTCTTC. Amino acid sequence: CASNRLGGDNEQFF.